This T cell receptor (beta chain) came from a study of blood T cell repertoires in COVID-19. Across the study: The cDNA or gDNA used as material had been derived from T cells, B-cell-depleted T cells, or PBMCs.

Original processing methods: Estimated nucleated cell counts came from reference gene primer amplification. Method: immunoSEQ multiplex PCR; TCRdb's copy keeps in-frame clones and lacks some. The V and J calls and clone size were taken over from that table, and D and trimming were inferred from the DNA. This table holds around 320,000 clones, nearly 90% found once. The CDR3 extends over 18 amino acids. Germline lookup yields CDR1 SGHRS and CDR2 YFSETQ. Trimming took 4 bases from V and 7 from J; bases not matched to a gene: 18. The receptor's source is a woman aged 25-40 years with COVID-19, enrolled during active disease. Sequencing input: peripheral blood. This chain connects TRBV5-1 to TRBJ1-5; 9 bases agree with TRBD1. The CDR3 bases are TGCGCCAGCAGCCTCGGACTTACCGGGACAGGGCGGCGGCAGCCCCAGCATTTT. The encoded protein is CASSLGLTGTGRRQPQHF.